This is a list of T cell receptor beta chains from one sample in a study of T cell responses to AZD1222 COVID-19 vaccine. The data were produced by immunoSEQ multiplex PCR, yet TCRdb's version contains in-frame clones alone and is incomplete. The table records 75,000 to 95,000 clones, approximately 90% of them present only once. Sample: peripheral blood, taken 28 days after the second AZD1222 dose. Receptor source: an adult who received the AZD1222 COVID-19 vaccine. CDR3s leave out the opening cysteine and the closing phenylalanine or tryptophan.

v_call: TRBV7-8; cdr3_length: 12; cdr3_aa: ASSLGAGGSEQF
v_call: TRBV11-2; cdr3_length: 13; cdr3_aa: ASSLNRGTGHEQY
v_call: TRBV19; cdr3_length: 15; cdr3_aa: ASKSGTGHFSGNTIY
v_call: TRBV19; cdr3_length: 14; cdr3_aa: ASSPQGQGGNYGYT
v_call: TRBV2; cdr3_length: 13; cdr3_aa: ASRDRSYSNQPQH
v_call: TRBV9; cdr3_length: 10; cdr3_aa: ASSGLGYEQY
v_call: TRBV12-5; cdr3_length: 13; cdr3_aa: ASGYRTGGGETQY
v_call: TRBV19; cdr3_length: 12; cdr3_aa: ASTRDRDNSPLH
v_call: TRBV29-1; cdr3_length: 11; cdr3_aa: SVEWGLREEQY
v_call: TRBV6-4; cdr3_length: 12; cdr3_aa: ASSDVAGVTEQF
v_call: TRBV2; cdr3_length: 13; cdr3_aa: ASSELRGGPGELF
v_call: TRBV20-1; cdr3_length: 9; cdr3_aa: SAVGGTEAF
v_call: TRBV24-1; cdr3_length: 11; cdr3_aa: ATGEGSPNEQF
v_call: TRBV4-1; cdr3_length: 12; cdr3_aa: ASSQGQPNYGYT
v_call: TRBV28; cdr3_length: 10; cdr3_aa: ASRLQGVGYT
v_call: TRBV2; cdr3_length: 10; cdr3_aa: ASSESGNTIY
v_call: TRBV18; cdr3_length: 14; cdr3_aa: ASSRGLADNTGELF
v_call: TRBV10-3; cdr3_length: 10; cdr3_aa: AISELRTEQY
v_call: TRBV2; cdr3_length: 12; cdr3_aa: ASSPTPDPYEQY
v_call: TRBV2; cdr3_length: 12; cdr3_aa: ANHLGQFTDTQY
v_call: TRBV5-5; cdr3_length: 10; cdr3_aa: ASSLGFVEQY
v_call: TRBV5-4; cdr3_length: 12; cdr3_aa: ASSLDPGTDTQY